The clone carrying this TCR beta chain was counted only a few times. What it binds is not known. The data are from a study of T-cell memory formation after mild COVID-19. Study information: There were largely donor-specific TCR clusters.

V was pared by 4 bases and J by 4 bases, with 18 bases between. Germline CDR1 is LGHNA and CDR2 is YNFKEQ. The CDR3 is 16 residues long. Findings and limits, study-wide: In pre-infection memory, a portion of responding clones appeared, which suggested that cross-reactive memory joined.

A single record per CDR3 protein comes from TCRdb applying MiXCR to the 5' RACE reads. The top ten clones hold around 5.1% of a sample with about 110,000 distinct CDR3 sequences, about a sixth of them seen once. The chain has TRBV4-2 and TRBJ2-3; D not resolved. The receptor was isolated from a young man who had mild COVID-19 (a few samples of this study predate the infection). Cell type and time point are not known. Specimen: PBMCs or a T cell subset sorted from them (not recorded which). The CDR3 loop is CASSLEGTNPPDTQYF. For the CDR3, the DNA is TGTGCCAGCAGCCTAGAAGGAACCAATCCCCCAGATACGCAGTATTTT.